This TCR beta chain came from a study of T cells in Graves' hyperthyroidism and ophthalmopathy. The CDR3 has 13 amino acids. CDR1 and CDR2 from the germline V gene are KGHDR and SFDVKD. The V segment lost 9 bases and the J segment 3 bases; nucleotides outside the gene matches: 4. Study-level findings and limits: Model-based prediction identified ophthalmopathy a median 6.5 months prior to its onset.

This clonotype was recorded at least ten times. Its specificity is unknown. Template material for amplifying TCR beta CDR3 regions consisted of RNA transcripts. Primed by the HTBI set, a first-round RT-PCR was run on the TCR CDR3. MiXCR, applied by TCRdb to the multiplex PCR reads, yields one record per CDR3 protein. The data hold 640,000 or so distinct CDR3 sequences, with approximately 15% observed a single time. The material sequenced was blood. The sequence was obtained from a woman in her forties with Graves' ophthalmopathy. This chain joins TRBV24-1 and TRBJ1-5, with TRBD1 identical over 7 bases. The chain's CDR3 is CATGGQPNQPQHF. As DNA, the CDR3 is TGTGCCACCGGGGGACAGCCCAATCAGCCCCAGCATTTT.